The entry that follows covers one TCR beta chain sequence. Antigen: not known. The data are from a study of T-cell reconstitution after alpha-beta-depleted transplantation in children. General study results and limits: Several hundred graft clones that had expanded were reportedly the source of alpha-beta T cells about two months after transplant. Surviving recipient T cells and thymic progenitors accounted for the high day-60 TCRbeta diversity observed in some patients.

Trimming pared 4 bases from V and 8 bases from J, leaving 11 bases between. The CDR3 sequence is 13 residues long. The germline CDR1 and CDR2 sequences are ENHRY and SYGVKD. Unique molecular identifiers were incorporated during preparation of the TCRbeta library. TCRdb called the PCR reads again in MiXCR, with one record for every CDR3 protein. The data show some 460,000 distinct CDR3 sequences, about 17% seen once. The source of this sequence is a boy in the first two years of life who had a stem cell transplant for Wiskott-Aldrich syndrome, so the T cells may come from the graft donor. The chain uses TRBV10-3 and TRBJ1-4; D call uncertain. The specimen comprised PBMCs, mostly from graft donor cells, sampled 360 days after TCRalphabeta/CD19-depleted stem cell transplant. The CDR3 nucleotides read TGTGCCATCAGTGTGAGGGTTTGGGAAAAACTGTTTTTT. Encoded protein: CAISVRVWEKLFF.